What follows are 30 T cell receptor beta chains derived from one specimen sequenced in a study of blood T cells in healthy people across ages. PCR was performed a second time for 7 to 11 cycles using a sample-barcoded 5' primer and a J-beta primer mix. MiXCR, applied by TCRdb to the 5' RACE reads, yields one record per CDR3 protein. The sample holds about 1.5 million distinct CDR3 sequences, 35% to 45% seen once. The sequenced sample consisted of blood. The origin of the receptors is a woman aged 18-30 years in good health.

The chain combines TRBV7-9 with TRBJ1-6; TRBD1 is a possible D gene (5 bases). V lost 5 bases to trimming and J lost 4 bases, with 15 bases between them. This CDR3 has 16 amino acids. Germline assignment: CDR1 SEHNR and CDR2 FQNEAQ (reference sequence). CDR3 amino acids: CASSVHGGHYNSPLHF. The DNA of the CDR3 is TGTGCCAGCAGCGTGCACGGGGGTCATTATAATTCACCCCTCCACTTT.

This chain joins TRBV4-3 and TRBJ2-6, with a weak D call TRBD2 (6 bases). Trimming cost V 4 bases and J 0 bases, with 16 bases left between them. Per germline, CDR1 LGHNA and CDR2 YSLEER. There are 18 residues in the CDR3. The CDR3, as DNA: TGCGCCAGCAGCCCTAGGGACTTCAGGAGCTCTGGGGCCAACGTCCTGACTTTC. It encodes CASSPRDFRSSGANVLTF.

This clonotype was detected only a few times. The CDR3 coding sequence is TGCAGTGCGCCGACTAGCGTCACCAAAAACATTCAGTACTTC. This codes for CSAPTSVTKNIQYF. The V gene is TRBV20-1, the J gene TRBJ2-4; 8 bases align to TRBD2. Germline CDR1 is DFQATT and CDR2 is SNEGSKA (reference sequence). The CDR3 runs to 14 residues. V shed 6 bases, J shed 2 bases, and the junction held 6 bases outside the gene matches.

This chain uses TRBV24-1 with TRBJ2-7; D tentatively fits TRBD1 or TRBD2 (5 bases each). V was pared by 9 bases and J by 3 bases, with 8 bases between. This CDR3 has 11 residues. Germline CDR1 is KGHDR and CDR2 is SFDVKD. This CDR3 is CATGGDYEQYF. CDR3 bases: TGTGCCACCGGGGGTGACTACGAGCAGTACTTC.

CDR3 DNA sequence: TGTGCCACCAGCCCACATAGCGGGGAGGGCTACAATGAGCAGTACTTC. Its protein product is CATSPHSGEGYNEQYF. The chain recombines TRBV15 with TRBJ2-5; 8 nucleotides match TRBD2. After removal of 5 bases from V and 11 bases from J, the junction contained 19 bases not matched to a gene. CDR1 and CDR2 from the germline V gene are LNHNV and YYDKDF (reference sequence). The CDR3 consists of 16 residues.

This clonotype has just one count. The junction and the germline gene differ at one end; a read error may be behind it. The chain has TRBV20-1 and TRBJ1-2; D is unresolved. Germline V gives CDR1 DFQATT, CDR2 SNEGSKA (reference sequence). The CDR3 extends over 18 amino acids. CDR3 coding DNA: TGCAGTACTAGAGAATTGGCCGGATTTGAGCCGAAGGACTATGGCTACACCTTC. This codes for CSTRELAGFEPKDYGYTF.

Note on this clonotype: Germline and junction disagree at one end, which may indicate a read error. The CDR3 DNA is TGTGCCCCTAAAACTTCCCAGGGGGGCTCCTACAATAAGCAGTTCTTC. Translation: CAPKTSQGGSYNKQFF. The genes are TRBV27 and TRBJ2-1, with TRBD1 as a possible D gene (7 bases). The germline CDR1 and CDR2 sequences are MNHEY and SMNVEV (reference sequence). The CDR3 extends over 16 amino acids.

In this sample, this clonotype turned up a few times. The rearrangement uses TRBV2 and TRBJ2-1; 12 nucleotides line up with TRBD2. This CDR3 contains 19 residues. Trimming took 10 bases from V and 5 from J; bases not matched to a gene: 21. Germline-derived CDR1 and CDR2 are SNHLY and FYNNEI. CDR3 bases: TGTGCCACCATACGTTGGGCGACTCGACTAGCGGGAGCAAACAATGAGCAGTTCTTC. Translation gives CATIRWATRLAGANNEQFF.

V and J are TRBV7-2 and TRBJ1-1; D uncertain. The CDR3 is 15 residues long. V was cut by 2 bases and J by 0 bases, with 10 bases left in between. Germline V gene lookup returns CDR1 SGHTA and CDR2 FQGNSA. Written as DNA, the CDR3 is TGTGCCAGCAGCTTATTGATGGGATTGAACACTGAAGCTTTCTTT. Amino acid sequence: CASSLLMGLNTEAFF.

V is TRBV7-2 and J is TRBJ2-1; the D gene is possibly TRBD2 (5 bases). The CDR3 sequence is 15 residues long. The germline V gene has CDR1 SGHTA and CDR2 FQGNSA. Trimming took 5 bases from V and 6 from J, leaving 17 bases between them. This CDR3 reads CASSPPFSATNEQFF. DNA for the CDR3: TGTGCCAGCAGCCCTCCCTTTAGCGCAACCAATGAGCAGTTCTTC.

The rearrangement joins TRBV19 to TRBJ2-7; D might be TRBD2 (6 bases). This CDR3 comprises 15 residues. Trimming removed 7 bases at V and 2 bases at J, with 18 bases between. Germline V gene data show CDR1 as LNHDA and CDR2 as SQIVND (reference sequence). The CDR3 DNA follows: TGTGCCAGTACCTACCGACCGGGACTCGCCTACGAGCAGTACTTC. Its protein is CASTYRPGLAYEQYF.

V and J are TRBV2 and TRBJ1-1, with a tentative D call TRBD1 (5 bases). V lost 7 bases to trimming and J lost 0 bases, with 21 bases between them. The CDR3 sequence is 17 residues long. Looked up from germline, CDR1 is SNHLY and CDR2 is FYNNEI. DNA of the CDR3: TGTGCCAGCAACACCCTGACAGAGACACTTATGAACACTGAAGCTTTCTTT. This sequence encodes CASNTLTETLMNTEAFF.

The CDR3 region has the DNA TGTGCCAGCAGTCCCCTGGTGCGTAATGAAGCTTTCTTT. This encodes CASSPLVRNEAFF. V usage is TRBV12-3 or TRBV12-4 and J usage is TRBJ1-1; D gene uncertain. Trimming cost V 5 bases and J 7 bases, with 14 bases left between them. CDR3 length equals 13 residues.

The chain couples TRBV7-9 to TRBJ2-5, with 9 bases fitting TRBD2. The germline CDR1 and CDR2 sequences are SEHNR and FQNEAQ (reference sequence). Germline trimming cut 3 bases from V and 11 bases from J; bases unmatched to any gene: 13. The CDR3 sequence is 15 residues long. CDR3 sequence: CASSFLSGGIDEQYF. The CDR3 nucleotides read TGTGCCAGCAGCTTTTTAAGCGGGGGGATCGATGAGCAGTACTTC.

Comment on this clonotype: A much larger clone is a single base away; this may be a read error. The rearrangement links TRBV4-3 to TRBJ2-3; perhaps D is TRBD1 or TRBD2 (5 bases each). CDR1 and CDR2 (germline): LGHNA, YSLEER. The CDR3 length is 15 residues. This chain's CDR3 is CASGQARGSTDTQYF. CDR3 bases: TGCGCCAGCGGCCAAGCGAGGGGTAGCACAGATACGCAGTATTTT.

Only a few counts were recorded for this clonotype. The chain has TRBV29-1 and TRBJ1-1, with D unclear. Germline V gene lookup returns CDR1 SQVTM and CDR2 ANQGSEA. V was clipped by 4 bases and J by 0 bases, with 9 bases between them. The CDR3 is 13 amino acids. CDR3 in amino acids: CSVGLSLNTEAFF. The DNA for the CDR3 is TGCAGCGTTGGTCTCAGTCTGAACACTGAAGCTTTCTTT.

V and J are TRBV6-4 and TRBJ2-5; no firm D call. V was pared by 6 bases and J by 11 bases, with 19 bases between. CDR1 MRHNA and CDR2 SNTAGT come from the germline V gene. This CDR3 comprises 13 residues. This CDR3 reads CASSLDDHNEQYF. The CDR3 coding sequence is TGTGCCAGCAGCTTAGACGATCACAATGAGCAGTACTTC.

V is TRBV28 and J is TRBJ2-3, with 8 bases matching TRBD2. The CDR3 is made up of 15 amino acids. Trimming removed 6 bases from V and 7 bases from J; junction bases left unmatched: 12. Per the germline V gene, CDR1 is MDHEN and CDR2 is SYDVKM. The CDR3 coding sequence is TGTGCCAGCAGCGTGACCAGCGGGAGTACGTATACGCAGTATTTT. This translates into CASSVTSGSTYTQYF.

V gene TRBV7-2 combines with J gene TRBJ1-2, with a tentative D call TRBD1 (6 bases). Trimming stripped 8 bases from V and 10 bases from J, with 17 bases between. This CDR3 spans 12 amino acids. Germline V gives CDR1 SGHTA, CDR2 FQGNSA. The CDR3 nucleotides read TGTGCCAGCGATTCCGGTAGGACAGCCTACACCTTC. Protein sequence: CASDSGRTAYTF. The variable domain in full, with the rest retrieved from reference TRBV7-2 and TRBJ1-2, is GAGVSQSPSNKVTEKGKDVELRCDPISGHTALYWYRQSLGQGLEFLIYFQGNSAPDKSGLPSDRFSAERTGGSVSTLTIQRTQQEDSAVYLCASDSGRTAYTFGSGTRLTVV.

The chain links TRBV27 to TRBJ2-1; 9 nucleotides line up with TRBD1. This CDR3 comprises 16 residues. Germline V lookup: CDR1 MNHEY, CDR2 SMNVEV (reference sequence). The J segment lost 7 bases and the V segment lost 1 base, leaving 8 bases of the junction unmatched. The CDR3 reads CASSLLYRGPRNEQFF. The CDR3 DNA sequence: TGTGCCAGCAGTTTATTGTACAGGGGGCCTAGGAATGAGCAGTTCTTC.

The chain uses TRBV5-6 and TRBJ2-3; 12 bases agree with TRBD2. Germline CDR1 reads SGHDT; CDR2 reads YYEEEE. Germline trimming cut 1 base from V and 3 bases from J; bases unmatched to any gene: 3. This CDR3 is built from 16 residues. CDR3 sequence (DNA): TGTGCCAGCAGCTTGCGAGGACTAGCGGGAACAGATACGCAGTATTTT. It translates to CASSLRGLAGTDTQYF.

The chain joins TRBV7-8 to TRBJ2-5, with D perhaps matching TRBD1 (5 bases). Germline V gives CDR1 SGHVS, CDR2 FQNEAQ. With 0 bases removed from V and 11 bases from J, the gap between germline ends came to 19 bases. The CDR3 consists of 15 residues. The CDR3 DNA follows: TGTGCCAGCAGCTTAGCGGGGCTACAGGACAATGAGCAGTACTTC. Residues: CASSLAGLQDNEQYF.

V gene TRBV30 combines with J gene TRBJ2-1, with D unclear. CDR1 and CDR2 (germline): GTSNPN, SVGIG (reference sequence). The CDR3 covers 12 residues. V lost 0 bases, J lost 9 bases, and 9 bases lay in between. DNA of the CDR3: TGTGCCTGGAGTGTCGGTCGGAGTGAGCAGTTCTTC. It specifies CAWSVGRSEQFF.

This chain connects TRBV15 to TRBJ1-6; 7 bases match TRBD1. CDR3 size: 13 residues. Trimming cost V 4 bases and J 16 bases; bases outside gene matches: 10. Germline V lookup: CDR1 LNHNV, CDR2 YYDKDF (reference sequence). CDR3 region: CATSTGEGQELHF. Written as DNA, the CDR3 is TGTGCCACCAGCACGGGGGAAGGACAGGAACTCCACTTT.

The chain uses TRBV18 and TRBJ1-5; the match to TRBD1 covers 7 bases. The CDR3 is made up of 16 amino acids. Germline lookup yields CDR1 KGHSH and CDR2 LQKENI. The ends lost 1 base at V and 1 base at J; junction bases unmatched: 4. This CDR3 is CASSPQAQGSNQPQHF. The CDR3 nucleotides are TGTGCCAGCTCACCACAGGCACAGGGGAGCAATCAGCCCCAGCATTTT.

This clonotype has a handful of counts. CDR3 DNA: TGTGCCAGCAGTTACTTGATCGGACCCCCCTACAATGAGCAGTTCTTC. This gives the protein CASSYLIGPPYNEQFF. The rearrangement links TRBV6-2 or TRBV6-3 to TRBJ2-1; no clear D gene. The CDR3 is 16 amino acids. Germline assignment: CDR1 MNHEY and CDR2 SVGEGT. V lost 1 base and J 2 bases, leaving 12 bases between the germline ends.

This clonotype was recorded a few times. For the CDR3, the DNA is TGCAGCGTTGAAAACCCCCAGGGGGATCTAAACATTCAGTACTTC. As protein: CSVENPQGDLNIQYF. The chain couples TRBV29-1 to TRBJ2-4; TRBD1 aligns across 7 bases. The V segment lost 2 bases and the J segment 6 bases; nucleotides outside the gene matches: 10. CDR1 SQVTM and CDR2 ANQGSEA come from the germline V gene. The CDR3 is made up of 15 amino acids.

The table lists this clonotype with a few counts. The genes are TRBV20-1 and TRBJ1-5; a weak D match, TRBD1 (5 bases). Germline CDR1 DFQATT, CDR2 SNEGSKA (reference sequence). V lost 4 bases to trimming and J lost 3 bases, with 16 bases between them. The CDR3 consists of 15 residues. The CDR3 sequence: CSANPLQGYNQPQHF. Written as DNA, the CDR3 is TGCAGTGCTAATCCTCTTCAGGGCTACAATCAGCCCCAGCATTTT.

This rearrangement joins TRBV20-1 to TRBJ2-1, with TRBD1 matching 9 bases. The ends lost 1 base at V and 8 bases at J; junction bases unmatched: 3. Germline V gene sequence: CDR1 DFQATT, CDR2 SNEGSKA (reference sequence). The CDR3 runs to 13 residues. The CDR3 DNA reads TGCAGTGCTAGAGGCCGGACAGGGGATGAGCAGTTCTTC. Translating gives CSARGRTGDEQFF.

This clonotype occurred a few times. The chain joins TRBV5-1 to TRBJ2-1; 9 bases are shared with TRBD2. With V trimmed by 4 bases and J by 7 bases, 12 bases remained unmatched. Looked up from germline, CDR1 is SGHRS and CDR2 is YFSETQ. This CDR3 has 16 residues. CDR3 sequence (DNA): TGCGCCAGCAGCAGGACTAGCGCCGGGCTTGGAAATGAGCAGTTCTTC. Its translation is CASSRTSAGLGNEQFF.